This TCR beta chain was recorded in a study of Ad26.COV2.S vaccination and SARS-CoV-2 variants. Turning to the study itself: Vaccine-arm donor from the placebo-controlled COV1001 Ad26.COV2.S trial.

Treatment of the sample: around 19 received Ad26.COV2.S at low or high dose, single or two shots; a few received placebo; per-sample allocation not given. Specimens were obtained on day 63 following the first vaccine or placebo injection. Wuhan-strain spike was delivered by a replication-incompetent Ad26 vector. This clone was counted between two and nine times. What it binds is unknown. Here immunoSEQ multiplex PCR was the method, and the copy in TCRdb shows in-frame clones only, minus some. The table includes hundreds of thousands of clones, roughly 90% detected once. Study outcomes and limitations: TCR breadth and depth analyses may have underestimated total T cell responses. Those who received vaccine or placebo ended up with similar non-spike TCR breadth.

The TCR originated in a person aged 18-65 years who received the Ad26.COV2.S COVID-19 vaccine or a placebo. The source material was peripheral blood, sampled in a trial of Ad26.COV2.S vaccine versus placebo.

The CDR3 reads CASSRGPGGAFF. In DNA form, the CDR3 reads TGTGCCAGCAGCCGGGGACCCGGAGGCGCTTTCTTT. The gene calls are TRBV6-2 or TRBV6-3 and TRBJ1-1, with D perhaps TRBD1 (5 bases). The V and J ends lost 6 bases and 11 bases respectively, with 16 bases between them. The CDR3 has 12 amino acids. Germline lookup yields CDR1 MNHEY and CDR2 SVGEGT.